Listed below are T cell receptor beta chains from one sample, sequenced in a study of B cell selection in AIRE deficiency. Some clones are missing from TCRdb's copy, which holds only in-frame ones; the method was immunoSEQ multiplex PCR. This sample has 13,000 to 15,000 clones, with about 93% found just once. The sequenced sample consisted of Tregs sorted from PBMCs. The receptors were gathered from a human donor with AIRE deficiency. Both conserved end residues are part of each CDR3. A D gene is named only where the DNA matches it firmly. Rows may omit the clone size; those that give it use once, few, many or a size class.

J gene: TRBJ2-4
D gene: .
clone size: .
V gene: TRBV7-2
CDR3 DNA: TGTGCCAGCAGCTTGGGCTCTAGCGATTTGGGCAAAAACATTCAGTACTTC
CDR3 protein: CASSLGSSDLGKNIQYF

J gene: TRBJ1-3
D gene: .
clone size: .
V gene: TRBV5-6
CDR3 DNA: TGTGCCAGCAGCTTGTCGGGAGAAACTATCTTTGACTCTGGAAACACCATATATTTT
CDR3 protein: CASSLSGETIFDSGNTIYF

J gene: TRBJ2-7
D gene: .
clone size: .
V gene: TRBV11-2
CDR3 DNA: TGTGCCAGCAGCTGGGGGGTCTCCTACGAGCAGTACTTC
CDR3 protein: CASSWGVSYEQYF

J gene: TRBJ1-2
D gene: .
clone size: .
V gene: TRBV11-2
CDR3 DNA: TGTGCCAGCAGCTTAGATATTAACTATGGCTACACCTTC
CDR3 protein: CASSLDINYGYTF

J gene: TRBJ2-1
D gene: TRBD1
clone size: .
V gene: TRBV28
CDR3 DNA: TGTGCCAGCAGGCACAGGGGGCGGGTTGAGCAGTTCTTC
CDR3 protein: CASRHRGRVEQFF

J gene: TRBJ2-7
D gene: TRBD1
clone size: .
V gene: TRBV6-6
CDR3 DNA: TGTGCCAGCAGTTACTCCGGGACAGGAGGATCCTACGAGCAGTACTTC
CDR3 protein: CASSYSGTGGSYEQYF

J gene: TRBJ2-7
D gene: .
clone size: .
V gene: TRBV18
CDR3 DNA: TGTGCCAGCTCACCCCTTTCTAGCGTTGTATACGAGCAGTACTTC
CDR3 protein: CASSPLSSVVYEQYF

J gene: TRBJ2-7
D gene: TRBD2
clone size: .
V gene: TRBV28
CDR3 DNA: TGTGCCAGCAGTTGGACTAGCGGGGCCTCCTACGAGCAGTACTTC
CDR3 protein: CASSWTSGASYEQYF

J gene: TRBJ2-1
D gene: TRBD2
clone size: .
V gene: TRBV27
CDR3 DNA: TGTGCCAGCAGTTTTACTAGCGGGAGAGACGAGCAGTTCTTC
CDR3 protein: CASSFTSGRDEQFF

J gene: TRBJ2-2
D gene: TRBD2
clone size: .
V gene: TRBV4-1
CDR3 DNA: TGCGCCAGCAGCCACGACATGTTAGCGGGAAACACCGGGGAGCTGTTTTTT
CDR3 protein: CASSHDMLAGNTGELFF

J gene: TRBJ2-5
D gene: TRBD2
clone size: .
V gene: TRBV7-2
CDR3 DNA: TGTGCCAGCAGCCCAGGCGGGGGGTTTAAGACCCAGTACTTC
CDR3 protein: CASSPGGGFKTQYF

J gene: TRBJ2-5
D gene: .
clone size: few
V gene: TRBV15
CDR3 DNA: TGTGCCACCAGCAGAGGTGCACAGATCCAAGAGACCCAGTACTTC
CDR3 protein: CATSRGAQIQETQYF

J gene: TRBJ2-5
D gene: TRBD2
clone size: .
V gene: TRBV7-9
CDR3 DNA: TGTGCCAGCAGCTTAGGGCCTAGCGGGAGATGGGAGACCCAGTACTTC
CDR3 protein: CASSLGPSGRWETQYF

J gene: TRBJ1-1
D gene: TRBD1
clone size: .
V gene: TRBV5-3
CDR3 DNA: TGTGCCAGAAGCCAGACAGGGTCCACTGAAGCTTTCTTT
CDR3 protein: CARSQTGSTEAFF

J gene: TRBJ1-2
D gene: .
clone size: .
V gene: TRBV6-5
CDR3 DNA: TGTGCCAGCAGTTCGGGGGGTGGAGGCTACACCTTC
CDR3 protein: CASSSGGGGYTF

J gene: TRBJ1-6
D gene: .
clone size: .
V gene: TRBV6-6
CDR3 DNA: TGTGCCAGCAGTTCCATCACGGGTTCACCCCTCCACTTT
CDR3 protein: CASSSITGSPLHF

J gene: TRBJ1-4
D gene: .
clone size: once
V gene: TRBV19
CDR3 DNA: TGTGCCAGTAGTAGAACTCCGAGGGAGGACGTTGAAAAACTGTTTTTT
CDR3 protein: CASSRTPREDVEKLFF

J gene: TRBJ2-7
D gene: .
clone size: once
V gene: TRBV7-2
CDR3 DNA: TGTGCCAGCAGCTTCGCATCGCAGGGAAGCTCCTACGAGCAGTACTTC
CDR3 protein: CASSFASQGSSYEQYF

J gene: TRBJ2-7
D gene: TRBD1
clone size: .
V gene: TRBV30
CDR3 DNA: TGTGCCTGGAGGTTCGGTCCAACAGGGGGATTCTACGAGCAGTACTTC
CDR3 protein: CAWRFGPTGGFYEQYF

J gene: TRBJ2-7
D gene: .
clone size: few
V gene: TRBV5-6
CDR3 DNA: TGTGCCAGCAGCTTGCTCTCCAGGTACGAGCAGTACTTC
CDR3 protein: CASSLLSRYEQYF

J gene: TRBJ2-7
D gene: .
clone size: .
V gene: TRBV28
CDR3 DNA: TGTGCCAGCAGTTTTAGGGTCTTCGGGGATGGAGCCTACGAGCAGTACTTC
CDR3 protein: CASSFRVFGDGAYEQYF

J gene: TRBJ2-3
D gene: .
clone size: .
V gene: TRBV4-2
CDR3 DNA: TGTGCCAGCAGCCAAGTTGGGGTGATCGTGGATACGCAGTATTTT
CDR3 protein: CASSQVGVIVDTQYF

J gene: TRBJ2-7
D gene: TRBD2
clone size: .
V gene: TRBV11-1
CDR3 DNA: TGTGCCAGCAGACCGACTAGCGGGGGGACCTACGAGCAGTACTTC
CDR3 protein: CASRPTSGGTYEQYF

J gene: TRBJ2-7
D gene: TRBD1
clone size: .
V gene: TRBV5-4
CDR3 DNA: TGTGCCAGCAGCACCGGACAGGGGAGGAAGCAGTACTTC
CDR3 protein: CASSTGQGRKQYF

J gene: TRBJ2-3
D gene: TRBD2
clone size: .
V gene: TRBV27
CDR3 DNA: TGTGCCAGCAGTTTATCAGCGGGGGTTAGCACAGATACGCAGTATTTT
CDR3 protein: CASSLSAGVSTDTQYF

J gene: TRBJ2-1
D gene: .
clone size: .
V gene: TRBV6-5
CDR3 DNA: TGTGCCAGCAGCCAAAGGGGGACACGCAATGAGCAGTTCTTC
CDR3 protein: CASSQRGTRNEQFF

J gene: TRBJ2-3
D gene: TRBD1
clone size: .
V gene: TRBV5-1
CDR3 DNA: TGCGCCAGCAGCTGGACAGGGGTAGGAGATACGCAGTATTTT
CDR3 protein: CASSWTGVGDTQYF

J gene: TRBJ2-1
D gene: TRBD2
clone size: .
V gene: TRBV29-1
CDR3 DNA: TGCAGCGTTTCAGCGGGAGGGATTTACAATGAGCAGTTCTTC
CDR3 protein: CSVSAGGIYNEQFF

J gene: TRBJ1-6
D gene: .
clone size: .
V gene: TRBV15
CDR3 DNA: TGCGCCACCAGCAGAGACCGGGGCCATAATTCACCCCTCCACTTT
CDR3 protein: CATSRDRGHNSPLHF

J gene: TRBJ1-2
D gene: TRBD1
clone size: .
V gene: TRBV4-1
CDR3 DNA: TGCGCCAGCAGCCAGGCCGGGACAGGGAACTATGGCTACACCTTC
CDR3 protein: CASSQAGTGNYGYTF

J gene: TRBJ2-1
D gene: .
clone size: .
V gene: TRBV7-3
CDR3 DNA: TGTGCCAGCAGCTTAAGTCTGTCAAATGAGCAGTTCTTC
CDR3 protein: CASSLSLSNEQFF

J gene: TRBJ2-5
D gene: .
clone size: .
V gene: TRBV18
CDR3 DNA: TGTGCCAGCTCACCCTTAGTATGGTCGGCGCTAGCATCGTCGCAAGAGACCCAGTACTTC
CDR3 protein: CASSPLVWSALASSQETQYF

J gene: TRBJ2-7
D gene: .
clone size: .
V gene: TRBV7-2
CDR3 DNA: TGTGCCAGCAGCCCGGGGATCTACGAGCAGTACTTC
CDR3 protein: CASSPGIYEQYF

J gene: TRBJ1-2
D gene: .
clone size: .
V gene: TRBV5-6
CDR3 DNA: TGTGCCAGCAGCTTGGGGGAGCTGGTCGGCTACACCTTC
CDR3 protein: CASSLGELVGYTF

J gene: TRBJ2-6
D gene: .
clone size: once
V gene: TRBV29-1
CDR3 DNA: TGCAGCGTTAGGGGGACATACAGCTCTGGGGCCAACGTCCTGACTTTC
CDR3 protein: CSVRGTYSSGANVLTF

J gene: TRBJ2-7
D gene: .
clone size: once
V gene: TRBV5-6
CDR3 DNA: TGTGCCAGCAGCTTAGATCCCCCCGGGGATGGGGACGAGCAGTACTTC
CDR3 protein: CASSLDPPGDGDEQYF

J gene: TRBJ2-7
D gene: TRBD2
clone size: .
V gene: TRBV25-1
CDR3 DNA: TGTGCCAGCATAAAGCCCAGGGGCGGGAGGGCCCTCTACGAGCAGTACTTC
CDR3 protein: CASIKPRGGRALYEQYF

J gene: TRBJ2-4
D gene: .
clone size: .
V gene: TRBV9
CDR3 DNA: TGTGCCAGCAGCGTAGGGGTATCCTCCAAAAACATTCAGTACTTC
CDR3 protein: CASSVGVSSKNIQYF

J gene: TRBJ2-7
D gene: TRBD2
clone size: .
V gene: TRBV11-3
CDR3 DNA: TGTGCCAGCAGTTATACTACGGGGACTAGGATGCCCTACGAGCAGTACTTC
CDR3 protein: CASSYTTGTRMPYEQYF

J gene: TRBJ2-7
D gene: .
clone size: .
V gene: TRBV7-8
CDR3 DNA: TGTGCCAGCAGCCCATTCGGGTTAGGGGCTGTTGCCTACGAGCAGTACTTC
CDR3 protein: CASSPFGLGAVAYEQYF

J gene: TRBJ2-2
D gene: .
clone size: .
V gene: TRBV19
CDR3 DNA: TGTGCCAGTAGTATCCCTCGGGTATCCGGGGAGCTGTTTTTT
CDR3 protein: CASSIPRVSGELFF

J gene: TRBJ2-4
D gene: TRBD2
clone size: .
V gene: TRBV5-4
CDR3 DNA: TGTGCCAGCAGCCGGGGGGTAGCCAAAAACATTCAGTACTTC
CDR3 protein: CASSRGVAKNIQYF

J gene: TRBJ1-2
D gene: .
clone size: once
V gene: TRBV7-6
CDR3 DNA: TGTGCCAGCAGCCCTCTACTTGAATCTAAGACCTATGGCTACACCTTC
CDR3 protein: CASSPLLESKTYGYTF

J gene: TRBJ2-2
D gene: TRBD2
clone size: .
V gene: TRBV7-2
CDR3 DNA: TGTGCCAGCAGCCTAGATGGACTAGCGGGAGGGCCAAGGACCGGGGAGCTGTTTTTT
CDR3 protein: CASSLDGLAGGPRTGELFF

J gene: TRBJ1-1
D gene: .
clone size: .
V gene: TRBV5-4
CDR3 DNA: TGTGCCAGCAGCACAGTGAACACTGAAGCTTTCTTT
CDR3 protein: CASSTVNTEAFF

J gene: TRBJ1-2
D gene: .
clone size: .
V gene: TRBV11-2
CDR3 DNA: TGTGCCAGCAGCCGTGGGGGGACTAACTATGGCTACACCTTC
CDR3 protein: CASSRGGTNYGYTF

J gene: TRBJ2-5
D gene: .
clone size: .
V gene: TRBV13
CDR3 DNA: TGTGCCAGCAGCTCGCGGGACTTACTTGAGACCCAGTACTTC
CDR3 protein: CASSSRDLLETQYF

J gene: TRBJ1-5
D gene: .
clone size: .
V gene: TRBV30
CDR3 DNA: TGTGCCTGGAGTGTACCCGACCGTTATAGCAATCAGCCCCAGCATTTT
CDR3 protein: CAWSVPDRYSNQPQHF

J gene: TRBJ2-7
D gene: .
clone size: .
V gene: TRBV25-1
CDR3 DNA: TGTGCCAGCAGTGAAGTAGGGAACGGTTACGAGCAGTACTTC
CDR3 protein: CASSEVGNGYEQYF

J gene: TRBJ2-3
D gene: .
clone size: once
V gene: TRBV4-3
CDR3 DNA: TGCGCCAGCAGCCACTACGGGGTAGGTCCCACAGATACGCAGTATTTT
CDR3 protein: CASSHYGVGPTDTQYF

J gene: TRBJ1-1
D gene: .
clone size: .
V gene: TRBV19
CDR3 DNA: TGTGCCAGTAGTCCGGGACATTATTCCACTGAAGCTTTCTTT
CDR3 protein: CASSPGHYSTEAFF

J gene: TRBJ1-2
D gene: .
clone size: .
V gene: TRBV10-3
CDR3 DNA: TGTGCCATCAGCCCCGACAGCCTGGGAGGCTACACCTTC
CDR3 protein: CAISPDSLGGYTF

J gene: TRBJ2-7
D gene: TRBD2
clone size: once
V gene: TRBV5-5
CDR3 DNA: TGTGCCAGCAGCTCCCCCCGAGCCGTACTAGCGGGATGGTCCTACGAGCAGTACTTC
CDR3 protein: CASSSPRAVLAGWSYEQYF

J gene: TRBJ2-3
D gene: .
clone size: .
V gene: TRBV11-2
CDR3 DNA: TGTGCCAGCAGCCCGGGCCACGGGGAGCCGCAGTATTTT
CDR3 protein: CASSPGHGEPQYF

J gene: TRBJ2-7
D gene: .
clone size: .
V gene: TRBV19
CDR3 DNA: TGTGCCAGTAGTAGGGGAAAGAACTACGAGCAGTACTTC
CDR3 protein: CASSRGKNYEQYF

J gene: TRBJ2-7
D gene: TRBD2
clone size: once
V gene: TRBV5-4
CDR3 DNA: TGTGCCAGCAGCTTGGAGCGGGGGCTATCCTACGAGCAGTACTTC
CDR3 protein: CASSLERGLSYEQYF

J gene: TRBJ2-7
D gene: .
clone size: .
V gene: TRBV11-3
CDR3 DNA: TGTGCCAGCAGCCAGAGCTCCTACGAGCAGTACTTC
CDR3 protein: CASSQSSYEQYF